Presented here are 23 T cell receptor beta chains from one specimen sequenced in a study of cytomegalovirus exposure and HLA in healthy donors. PCR primers comprised 60 Vbeta and 13 Jbeta primers. Sequenced by immunoSEQ multiplex PCR; TCRdb stores in-frame clones only, minus some. The sample contains 95,000 to 150,000 clones, 65% to 80% of which appear only once. Source material: PBMCs. The receptors originated from a man aged 30 to 39 in good health and CMV-seronegative.

The chain employs TRBV15 and TRBJ2-7, with D possibly TRBD1 on 5 matching bases. CDR1 and CDR2 (germline): LNHNV, YYDKDF (reference sequence). This CDR3 spans 16 amino acids. V was cut by 3 bases and J by 6 bases, with 21 bases left in between. This chain's CDR3 is CATSSHKGQGKGEQYF. CDR3 coding DNA: TGTGCCACCAGCAGTCATAAGGGGCAGGGCAAGGGCGAGCAGTACTTC.

The CDR3 sequence is CAWSQQGDQPQHF. Written as DNA, the CDR3 is TGTGCCTGGAGCCAACAGGGGGATCAGCCCCAGCATTTT. The chain links TRBV30 to TRBJ1-5, with 8 bases aligning to TRBD1. The ends lost 3 bases at V and 5 bases at J; junction bases unmatched: 3. CDR1 is GTSNPN and CDR2 is SVGIG in the germline V gene (reference sequence). There are 13 residues in the CDR3.

A single count supports this clone. The genes are TRBV5-4 and TRBJ1-1; D is uncertain. Germline assignment: CDR1 SGHNT and CDR2 YYREEE (reference sequence). With 0 bases removed from V and 0 bases from J, the gap between germline ends came to 6 bases. This CDR3 has 14 residues. CDR3: CASSLGALNTEAFF. The CDR3 DNA sequence: TGTGCCAGCAGCTTGGGGGCCCTGAACACTGAAGCTTTCTTT.

This chain's CDR3 is CASSLDPRRNSNQPQHF. CDR3 sequence (DNA): TGTGCCAGCAGCTTAGATCCGCGGAGAAATAGCAATCAGCCCCAGCATTTT. The chain employs TRBV7-2 and TRBJ1-5; D remains ambiguous. This CDR3 is built from 17 residues. Germline V gene data show CDR1 as SGHTA and CDR2 as FQGNSA. Trimming pared 1 base from V and 0 bases from J, leaving 13 bases between.

This clone showed up just once. The J gene is TRBJ2-3, the V gene TRBV5-1; TRBD2 aligns across 7 bases. CDR1 is SGHRS and CDR2 is YFSETQ in the germline V gene. The CDR3 length is 17 residues. With 0 bases clipped from V and 0 bases from J, the junction kept 7 bases outside the gene matches. Here the CDR3 reads CASSLAGGSSSTDTQYF. As DNA, the CDR3 is TGCGCCAGCAGCTTGGCCGGGGGGTCCTCTAGCACAGATACGCAGTATTTT.

The V gene is TRBV14, the J gene TRBJ2-7; D remains ambiguous. V lost 2 bases to trimming and J lost 3 bases, with 11 bases between them. The CDR3 is made up of 14 amino acids. The germline V gene has CDR1 SGHDN and CDR2 FVKESK. The CDR3 DNA reads as TGTGCCAGCAGCCAAAGTAGAATTTTCTACGAGCAGTACTTC. Encoded protein: CASSQSRIFYEQYF. The full variable domain, completed using reference TRBV14 and TRBJ2-7, is EAGVTQFPSHSVIEKGQTVTLRCDPISGHDNLYWYRRVMGKEIKFLLHFVKESKQDESGMPNNRFLAERTGGTYSTLKVQPAELEDSGVYFCASSQSRIFYEQYFGPGTRLTVT.

The chain employs TRBV6-4 and TRBJ2-2, with 7 bases matching TRBD1. CDR3 length equals 17 residues. Germline CDR1 reads MRHNA; CDR2 reads SNTAGT. With 0 bases clipped from V and 4 bases from J, the junction kept 8 bases outside the gene matches. CDR3 DNA: TGTGCCAGCAGTGACTCGAAGGGGGCAGGGGGCACCGGGGAGCTGTTTTTT. This translates into CASSDSKGAGGTGELFF.

This chain uses TRBV2 with TRBJ2-1; 10 positions match TRBD2. V lost 5 bases to trimming and J lost 4 bases; unmatched junction nucleotides: 5. The CDR3 has 15 residues. Germline-derived CDR1 and CDR2 are SNHLY and FYNNEI. CDR3 nucleotide sequence: TGTGCCAGCAGTTCTAGCGGGAGATCATACAATGAGCAGTTCTTC. Translating gives CASSSSGRSYNEQFF.

This chain joins TRBV13 and TRBJ2-4; 7 bases are a match to TRBD1. This CDR3 contains 15 residues. V dropped 4 bases and J dropped 12; count of bases not matched to a gene: 15. The germline V gene has CDR1 PRHDT and CDR2 FYEKMQ (reference sequence). The DNA for the CDR3 is TGTGCCAGCAGCTCTCGGGGACAGATGGGTCCGCGTCAGTACTTC. Translated: CASSSRGQMGPRQYF.

This clone was detected only a few times. The chain joins TRBV19 to TRBJ2-1, with 11 bases identical to TRBD2. CDR1 and CDR2 (germline): LNHDA, SQIVND (reference sequence). The CDR3 consists of 15 residues. The V and J ends lost 4 bases and 4 bases, in that order; junction bases with no gene match: 3. The CDR3 DNA reads as TGTGCCAGTAGTAGGGGGACTAGCGGTTACAATGAGCAGTTCTTC. Protein: CASSRGTSGYNEQFF.

This clone has only one observation. The chain employs TRBV27 and TRBJ2-7; D might be TRBD2 (6 bases). The CDR3 runs 14 residues. The ends were cut back, 7 bases at V and 1 base at J, with 14 bases in the middle. Per the germline V gene, CDR1 is MNHEY and CDR2 is SMNVEV (reference sequence). In nucleotides, the CDR3 is TGTGCCAGCATGCCGGGACTTAGGTCCTACGAGCAGTACTTC. Encoded protein: CASMPGLRSYEQYF.

This clone appeared once. The chain links TRBV6-6 to TRBJ1-1; 8 bases align to TRBD1. After removal of 4 bases from V and 4 bases from J, the junction contained 8 bases not matched to a gene. The CDR3 covers 15 residues. Germline lookup yields CDR1 MNHNY and CDR2 SVGAGI (reference sequence). The CDR3 reads CASSSPRGRGTEAFF. The DNA for the CDR3 is TGTGCCAGCAGTTCCCCCAGGGGGCGCGGCACTGAAGCTTTCTTT.

The chain has TRBV4-1 and TRBJ1-3; 10 positions match TRBD1. Germline V gene lookup returns CDR1 MGHRA and CDR2 YSYEKL. V lost 3 bases and J lost 8; bases outside the gene matches: 16. The CDR3 runs to 18 residues. CDR3 protein: CASSHPFGPGQGVDTIYF. The CDR3 DNA reads TGCGCCAGCAGCCACCCCTTTGGGCCCGGACAGGGGGTTGACACCATATATTTT.

This clone was observed a handful of times. This chain connects TRBV5-1 to TRBJ2-6, with a tentative D call TRBD2 (5 bases). The CDR3 runs to 14 residues. V shed 2 bases and J shed 3 bases, with 6 bases lying between them. The germline V gene encodes CDR1 SGHRS and CDR2 YFSETQ. The CDR3 here is CASSFGGGANVLTF. CDR3 in DNA: TGCGCCAGCAGCTTTGGAGGTGGGGCCAACGTCCTGACTTTC.

V usage is TRBV7-3 and J usage is TRBJ2-5; tentatively, D is TRBD2 (5 bases). CDR1 and CDR2 (germline): SGHTA, FQGTGA. V was pared by 2 bases and J by 3 bases, with 16 bases between. The CDR3 is 16 amino acids. CDR3 residues: CASSLGLGIVEETQYF. The DNA for the CDR3 is TGTGCCAGCAGCTTAGGGCTCGGGATTGTAGAAGAGACCCAGTACTTC.

The chain couples TRBV7-7 to TRBJ1-5; the D gene is possibly TRBD1 (5 bases). The CDR3 runs to 13 residues. Trimming pared 1 base from V and 9 bases from J, leaving 10 bases between. The germline gives CDR1 SSHAT, CDR2 FNYEAQ (reference sequence). The CDR3 DNA is TGTGCCAGCAGCTTAGGCGGGACGCGGCCCCAGCATTTT. Amino acids: CASSLGGTRPQHF.

This clone was found a few times. The V call is TRBV13, the J call TRBJ1-4; D is unresolved. Trimming pared 1 base from V and 8 bases from J, leaving 2 bases between. CDR1 is PRHDT and CDR2 is FYEKMQ in the germline V gene (reference sequence). There are 11 residues in the CDR3. CDR3: CASSLAEKLFF. In DNA, the CDR3 is TGTGCCAGCAGCTTAGCAGAAAAACTGTTTTTT.

The chain carries TRBV7-8 and TRBJ2-3; unclear D gene. The V end lost 5 bases, the J end lost 4 bases, and 10 bases lay between the germline ends. The length of the CDR3 is 13 residues. Looked up from germline, CDR1 is SGHVS and CDR2 is FQNEAQ. CDR3 amino acids: CASSVGQADTQYF. The CDR3 DNA is TGTGCCAGCAGCGTGGGCCAGGCAGATACGCAGTATTTT.

The V call is TRBV7-9, the J call TRBJ1-5, with D uncertain. V was pared by 2 bases and J by 10 bases, with 9 bases between. The CDR3 runs to 12 residues. The germline CDR1 and CDR2 sequences are SEHNR and FQNEAQ (reference sequence). CDR3 coding DNA: TGTGCCAGCAGCTTACCCGATGGCCCCCAGCATTTT. The encoded protein is CASSLPDGPQHF.

This clone was observed a few times. J is TRBJ1-5 and V is TRBV9; D gene ambiguous. This CDR3 contains 14 residues. Between the trimmed V and J ends, which lost 3 bases and 4 bases, there was a span of 11 bases. Per the germline V gene, CDR1 is SGDLS and CDR2 is YYNGEE. The DNA of the CDR3 is TGTGCCAGCAGCGGCCGGGATCCTAATCAGCCCCAGCATTTT. Its protein is CASSGRDPNQPQHF.

This clone has a single count. This sequence joins TRBV29-1 and TRBJ2-7; 9 nucleotides align to TRBD1. This CDR3 has 18 amino acids. Germline V gives CDR1 SQVTM, CDR2 ANQGSEA. Trimming at V came to 6 bases and at J to 5 bases, leaving 23 bases not matched to a gene. The CDR3 sequence: CSVTAEGQGVHPADEQYF. As DNA, the CDR3 is TGCAGCGTAACCGCCGAGGGACAGGGAGTTCATCCGGCGGACGAGCAGTACTTC.

The table lists this clone with a count of one. The germline gene is not matched at one end of the junction; a read error may be the cause. V and J are TRBV11-2 and TRBJ2-5; 7 bases match TRBD1. Germline V gene lookup returns CDR1 SGHAT and CDR2 FQNNGV. The CDR3 has 16 residues. The CDR3 nucleotides are TGTGCCAGCAGCTCCTTAAGGGGGCGTCTTCAAGAAACCCAGTACTTC. This encodes CASSSLRGRLQETQYF.

This clone came up a few times. This chain links TRBV19 with TRBJ2-5; 8 bases match TRBD2. V was pared by 3 bases and J by 1 base, with 13 bases of the junction left unmatched. The germline V gene encodes CDR1 LNHDA and CDR2 SQIVND (reference sequence). CDR3 length equals 18 residues. CDR3 region: CASSIAGGRGRTQETQYF. CDR3 DNA sequence: TGTGCCAGTAGTATCGCGGGGGGCAGGGGAAGGACCCAAGAGACCCAGTACTTC.